Included here is one T cell receptor beta chain sequence, with context. Its matching antigen is unknown. Tuberculin skin test and IGRA determined adolescents' latent tuberculosis status at entry. Each donor contributed 95,000 or so T cells on average, unsorted. The record originates from a study of T cells in tuberculosis. Study-level information: A South African cohort included IGRA-negative adolescents, latently infected IGRA-positive adolescents and adults with active tuberculosis.

Here immunoSEQ multiplex PCR was the method, and the copy in TCRdb shows in-frame clones only, minus some. This table holds some 28,000 clones, 90% found once. The CDR3 extends over 15 amino acids. Trimming took 5 bases from V and 8 from J; bases not matched to a gene: 9. Germline V CDR1 and CDR2: SEHNR, FQNEAQ (reference sequence). Study-wide findings and caveats: A GMM-specific repertoire classifier reached roughly 90% accuracy, AUROC 0.7 to 0.9.

The specimen was PBMCs. The rearrangement links TRBV7-9 to TRBJ1-2; TRBD1 aligns across 12 bases. The TCR originated in a donor aged 10-30 years with latent tuberculosis or without tuberculosis infection. As DNA, the CDR3 is TGTGCCAGCAGCCCGGCCGGGGACAGGGGGCGAGGCTACACCTTC. Its translation: CASSPAGDRGRGYTF.